The sequence of this T cell receptor beta chain was determined in a study of patients and donors after allogeneic stem cell transplantation. In its sample, this clonotype was seen a few times. TCRdb fed the RT-PCR reads into MiXCR, producing one record per CDR3 protein. The data contain roughly 880,000 distinct CDR3 sequences, about 20% of them singletons. V lost 1 base and J lost 0, with 10 bases in between. The germline V gene has CDR1 SGHAT and CDR2 FQNNGV. The CDR3 covers 16 residues. Material: blood, either unsorted or a sorted T cell fraction (not recorded which). V usage is TRBV11-2 and J usage is TRBJ2-4; no definite D call. This TCR came from a human donor who was either an allogeneic HSCT recipient or a stem cell or donor lymphocyte infusion donor (not recorded which). It is not recorded whose cells these are; they may come from a transplant donor. CDR3 bases: TGTGCCAGCAGCTTAGTGTTCCGGGTAGCCAAAAACATTCAGTACTTC. It codes for CASSLVFRVAKNIQYF.